Listed here are 5 T cell receptor beta chains from one sample, sequenced in a study of T cell clusters in autoimmune cytopenias. TRB rearrangements were amplified by touch-down multiplex PCR with mixed TRB-A/B primers. TCRdb processed the multiplex PCR reads again and assigns one entry to each CDR3 protein, with no DNA. The ten most abundant clones cover roughly an eighth of a sample with about 3,900 distinct CDR3 sequences. TRB was amplified from roughly 250 ng of peripheral blood genomic DNA per sample. Sequenced sample: peripheral blood. These receptors were obtained from a human donor with an autoimmune cytopenia or autoimmune hepatitis (not recorded which).

The rearrangement uses TRBV6-2 or TRBV6-3 and TRBJ2-5; the TCRdb D gene call, TRBD1, has no DNA to confirm it. Per germline, CDR1 MNHEY and CDR2 SVGEGT. This CDR3 spans 13 amino acids. CDR3 protein: CAIKGPDGETQYF.

By frequency, this clonotype is medium-sized. CDR3 sequence: CASSANPIYGYTF. The chain combines TRBV19 with TRBJ1-2. Germline V gives CDR1 LNHDA, CDR2 SQIVND (reference sequence). The CDR3 runs 13 residues.

The rearrangement uses TRBV12-3 or TRBV12-4 and TRBJ2-1; checking the TCRdb D call of TRBD2 is not possible without DNA. This CDR3 is 19 amino acids long. CDR3 amino acids: CASSLAFRLLAGTYNEQFF.

The chain employs TRBV27 and TRBJ1-5. Germline CDR1 reads MNHEY; CDR2 reads SMNVEV (reference sequence). The CDR3 sequence is 13 residues long. CDR3 residues: CASSFREDQPQHF.

Frequency places this clonotype as medium-sized. This chain joins TRBV29-1 and TRBJ2-7; TCRdb's D call, TRBD1, is unchecked because there is no DNA. There are 11 residues in the CDR3. In germline, CDR1 is SQVTM, CDR2 ANQGSEA. This chain's CDR3 is CSVSGFHEQYF.